The next 23 T cell receptor beta chains were all read from a single sample in a study of patients and donors after allogeneic stem cell transplantation. MiXCR was run by TCRdb on the RT-PCR reads, yielding one entry per CDR3 protein. The table has 400,000 to 500,000 distinct CDR3 sequences, roughly 17% seen once. Sequencing used blood, either unsorted or a sorted T cell fraction (not recorded which). The receptors here all came from a human donor who was either an allogeneic HSCT recipient or a stem cell or donor lymphocyte infusion donor (not recorded which). It is not recorded whose cells these are; they may come from a transplant donor.

The DNA for the CDR3 is TGTGCCAGCAGCTCTGGGGAGGAGACCCAGTACTTC. Translated: CASSSGEETQYF. The rearrangement joins TRBV11-3 to TRBJ2-5, with D possibly matching TRBD2 (5 bases). Looked up from germline, CDR1 is SGHNT and CDR2 is YENEEA. CDR3 length equals 12 residues. V was clipped by 4 bases and J by 5 bases, with 8 bases between them.

This clonotype has just a few counts. The V and J genes are TRBV12-3 or TRBV12-4 and TRBJ1-2; tentatively, D is TRBD1 (6 bases). The CDR3 has 17 residues. V was clipped by 0 bases and J by 5 bases, with 19 bases between them. The DNA for the CDR3 is TGTGCCAGCAGTTTAGCCCAGCCTCTGGGGGCTAGGTATGGCTACACCTTC. Translated, it gives CASSLAQPLGARYGYTF.

This clonotype was seen a few times. The chain carries TRBV7-9 and TRBJ1-2; no definite D call. The CDR3 totals 15 residues. Germline V gives CDR1 SEHNR, CDR2 FQNEAQ (reference sequence). V lost 0 bases, J lost 4 bases, and 12 bases lay in between. CDR3 sequence reads: CASSLAVGEGYGYTF. The DNA for the CDR3 is TGTGCCAGCAGCTTAGCGGTGGGCGAGGGCTATGGCTACACCTTC.

The chain recombines TRBV29-1 with TRBJ1-2; D gene uncertain. The CDR3 consists of 12 residues. The V end lost 8 bases, the J end lost 0 bases, and 10 bases lay between the germline ends. CDR1 and CDR2 from the germline V gene are SQVTM and ANQGSEA. Written as DNA, the CDR3 is TGCAGCTTCTGGATGGCTAACTATGGCTACACCTTC. Its protein is CSFWMANYGYTF.

The genes are TRBV20-1 and TRBJ1-5; D gene uncertain. CDR1 is DFQATT and CDR2 is SNEGSKA in the germline V gene (reference sequence). There are 15 residues in the CDR3. V lost 0 bases, J lost 4 bases, and 13 bases lay in between. The CDR3 region is CSARDSRALNQPQHF. The DNA for the CDR3 is TGCAGTGCTAGAGATAGTAGGGCGCTTAATCAGCCCCAGCATTTT.

The chain couples TRBV20-1 to TRBJ2-5; weak D call: TRBD2 (7 bases). Germline V gene sequence: CDR1 DFQATT, CDR2 SNEGSKA (reference sequence). This CDR3 comprises 15 residues. Trimming cost V 3 bases and J 0 bases, with 14 bases left between them. The DNA of the CDR3 is TGCAGTGCTAGGAAGGGGGGGGGCTACCAAGAGACCCAGTACTTC. Amino acids: CSARKGGGYQETQYF.

This clonotype was picked up a small number of times. The gene calls are TRBV18 and TRBJ2-7; D perhaps matches TRBD1 (6 bases). The V end lost 3 bases, the J end lost 1 base, and 10 bases lay between the germline ends. CDR3 length: 14 amino acids. Per the germline V gene, CDR1 is KGHSH and CDR2 is LQKENI. The CDR3 is CASSPRTESYEQYF. In DNA form, the CDR3 reads TGTGCCAGCTCACCTCGGACAGAGTCCTACGAGCAGTACTTC. Using reference TRBV18 and TRBJ2-7 for the parts outside the CDR3, the full variable domain is NAGVMQNPRHLVRRRGQEARLRCSPMKGHSHVYWYRQLPEEGLKFMVYLQKENIIDESGMPKERFSAEFPKEGPSILRIQQVVRGDSAAYFCASSPRTESYEQYFGPGTRLTVT.

This clonotype came up many times. The V and J genes are TRBV5-1 and TRBJ2-7, with TRBD2 identical over 9 bases. Germline V gene data show CDR1 as SGHRS and CDR2 as YFSETQ. The V gene end was trimmed by 2 bases and the J gene end by 6 bases; junction bases not matched to a gene: 6. The CDR3 totals 14 residues. This CDR3 is CASSLSSGAFEQYF. The CDR3 DNA follows: TGCGCCAGCAGCTTATCTAGCGGGGCCTTCGAGCAGTACTTC. Variable domain in full (rest from reference TRBV5-1 and TRBJ2-7): KAGVTQTPRYLIKTRGQQVTLSCSPISGHRSVSWYQQTPGQGLQFLFEYFSETQRNKGNFPGRFSGRQFSNSRSEMNVSTLELGDSALYLCASSLSSGAFEQYFGPGTRLTVT.

The sample holds a few counts of this clonotype. The chain recombines TRBV28 with TRBJ2-3; D tentatively reads TRBD1 or TRBD2 (5 bases each). CDR1 and CDR2 (germline): MDHEN, SYDVKM. V lost 6 bases, J lost 8 bases, and 12 bases lay in between. The CDR3 sequence is 12 residues long. CDR3 amino acids: CASSLRGGTQYF. The CDR3 nucleotides read TGTGCCAGCAGCCTGAGGGGCGGTACGCAGTATTTT.

This clonotype was detected only a few times. The CDR3 sequence is CSARSEGGPSDTQYF. The CDR3 DNA follows: TGCAGTGCTAGGTCTGAGGGAGGGCCCTCAGATACGCAGTATTTT. The chain recombines TRBV20-1 with TRBJ2-3, with 7 bases that match TRBD2. V trimming: 3 bases; J trimming: 4 bases; junction bases outside the gene matches: 10. The CDR3 length is 15 residues. The V gene's germline CDR1 is DFQATT and CDR2 SNEGSKA (reference sequence).

This clonotype appeared a few times. The chain uses TRBV20-1 and TRBJ1-1; D is uncertain. The CDR3 sequence is 13 residues long. V was clipped by 6 bases and J by 5 bases, with 16 bases between them. Per germline, CDR1 DFQATT and CDR2 SNEGSKA (reference sequence). The CDR3 nucleotides are TGCAGTGCCTTAAGGGCCAGGAAGACTGAAGCTTTCTTT. It translates to CSALRARKTEAFF.

This CDR3 reads CAIMRDRSGNTIYF. In DNA form, the CDR3 reads TGTGCCATCATGAGGGACCGCTCTGGAAACACCATATATTTT. The rearrangement uses TRBV10-3 and TRBJ1-3; TRBD1 might be the D (5 bases). Germline CDR1 is ENHRY and CDR2 is SYGVKD. V shed 7 bases and J shed 0 bases, with 10 bases lying between them. The CDR3 has 14 amino acids.

This clonotype was counted a few times. This chain uses TRBV25-1 with TRBJ2-5; D may be TRBD2 (6 bases). Germline V gene data show CDR1 as MGHDK and CDR2 as SYGVNS. With 4 bases removed from V and 2 bases from J, the gap between germline ends came to 14 bases. This CDR3 region has 15 residues. CDR3 sequence: CASSAGLGRQETQYF. The DNA for the CDR3 is TGTGCCAGCAGTGCGGGACTCGGTAGACAAGAGACCCAGTACTTC.

There are a few counts of this clonotype. This chain joins TRBV7-3 and TRBJ2-2; 9 bases are a match to TRBD1. Trimming at V came to 1 base and at J to 1 base, leaving 1 base not matched to a gene. The CDR3 length is 16 residues. Germline lookup yields CDR1 SGHTA and CDR2 FQGTGA. The CDR3 is CASSLRGQGNTGELFF. CDR3 coding DNA: TGTGCCAGCAGCTTAAGGGGACAGGGGAACACCGGGGAGCTGTTTTTT.

This sequence joins TRBV19 and TRBJ1-5; no clear D gene. The ends were cut back, 2 bases at V and 1 base at J, with 9 bases in the middle. Germline V lookup: CDR1 LNHDA, CDR2 SQIVND (reference sequence). CDR3 length: 15 amino acids. CDR3 nucleotides: TGTGCCAGTAGTATATGGAACGGCAGCAATCAGCCCCAGCATTTT. It codes for CASSIWNGSNQPQHF.

The chain has TRBV6-5 and TRBJ1-1; D gene uncertain. Trimming took off 0 bases at V and 1 base at J, with 12 bases between the two ends. Germline V CDR1 and CDR2: MNHEY, SVGAGI. The length of the CDR3 is 16 residues. CDR3 DNA sequence: TGTGCCAGCAGTTACTCCGGACTCACGGGGAACACTGAAGCTTTCTTT. Its translation is CASSYSGLTGNTEAFF.

The rearrangement uses TRBV12-3 or TRBV12-4 and TRBJ2-7; a weak D match, TRBD2 (6 bases). This CDR3 spans 16 amino acids. The ends were cut back, 7 bases at V and 0 bases at J, with 19 bases in the middle. DNA of the CDR3: TGTGCCAGCACCCTCAACCGGGACTCCTACTCCTACGAGCAGTACTTC. It codes for CASTLNRDSYSYEQYF.

As for this clonotype: At one of its ends the junction is not consistent with the germline gene, which may arise from a read error. CDR3 amino acids: CASKTRVF. CDR3 sequence (DNA): TGTGCCAGCAAAACTAGGGTCTTC. This chain uses TRBV7-3 with TRBJ2-1; possible D gene TRBD2, 5 bases. The CDR3 runs to 8 residues. Germline V gives CDR1 SGHTA, CDR2 FQGTGA.

J is TRBJ2-1 and V is TRBV6-5; no reliable D call. Trimming took off 10 bases at V and 7 bases at J, with 8 bases between the two ends. CDR1 MNHEY and CDR2 SVGAGI come from the germline V gene. The CDR3 consists of 10 residues. CDR3 bases: TGTGCCACCTTCCGTAATGAGCAGTTCTTC. This sequence encodes CATFRNEQFF.

This clonotype appeared a few times. The J gene is TRBJ1-3, the V gene TRBV5-1, with 12 bases that match TRBD1. CDR1 and CDR2 from the germline V gene are SGHRS and YFSETQ. V lost 4 bases to trimming and J lost 1 base; unmatched junction nucleotides: 3. There are 16 residues in the CDR3. DNA for the CDR3: TGCGCCAGCAGCGGGGACAGGGGGCCGTCTGGAAACACCATATATTTT. Amino acid sequence: CASSGDRGPSGNTIYF.

The chain employs TRBV7-2 and TRBJ2-4, with D maybe TRBD1 (7 bases). Germline V CDR1 and CDR2: SGHTA, FQGNSA. The length of the CDR3 is 16 residues. Trimming took off 5 bases at V and 1 base at J, with 15 bases between the two ends. This chain's CDR3 is CASSLLTGRAKNIQYF. The CDR3 DNA is TGTGCCAGCAGCCTCCTGACAGGGAGGGCCAAAAACATTCAGTACTTC.

V usage is TRBV4-2 and J usage is TRBJ2-5, with D hard to call. Germline values: CDR1 LGHNA, CDR2 YNFKEQ. V shed 6 bases and J shed 1 base, with 9 bases lying between them. This CDR3 contains 13 residues. CDR3 bases: TGTGCCAGCAGGACAAATCTCCAAGAGACCCAGTACTTC. Translating gives CASRTNLQETQYF.

This clonotype was found a few times. The CDR3 DNA sequence: TGTGCCAGCAGTCCTCCTTTTATCACGGGACAGACCCAGTACTTC. As protein: CASSPPFITGQTQYF. The genes are TRBV28 and TRBJ2-5, with D perhaps assigned TRBD1 or TRBD2 (5 bases each). There are 15 residues in the CDR3. With 5 bases removed from V and 6 bases from J, the gap between germline ends came to 19 bases. Germline values: CDR1 MDHEN, CDR2 SYDVKM.